A single T cell receptor beta chain is shown here with its context. The data belong to a study of blood T cell repertoires in COVID-19. About the research overall: The United States, Italy and Spain were the sources of the acute and convalescent COVID-19 samples. In each case, the material was cDNA or gDNA derived from T cells, B-cell-depleted T cells, or PBMCs.

Method: immunoSEQ multiplex PCR; TCRdb's copy keeps in-frame clones and lacks some. The sample lists 130,000 or so clones, around 85% seen once, with 3% to 5% in the top ten. Trimming pared 3 bases from V and 7 bases from J, leaving 13 bases between. The germline CDR1 and CDR2 sequences are KGHSH and LQKENI. The CDR3 covers 14 residues. The specimen was peripheral blood. The sequence derives from a man aged 55 to 69 with acute or convalescent COVID-19. The chain has TRBV18 and TRBJ1-5; D is possibly TRBD1 (5 bases). Here the CDR3 DNA reads TGTGCCAGCTCACCCATCGGACCAGGGCAGCCCCAGCATTTT. Its translation: CASSPIGPGQPQHF.